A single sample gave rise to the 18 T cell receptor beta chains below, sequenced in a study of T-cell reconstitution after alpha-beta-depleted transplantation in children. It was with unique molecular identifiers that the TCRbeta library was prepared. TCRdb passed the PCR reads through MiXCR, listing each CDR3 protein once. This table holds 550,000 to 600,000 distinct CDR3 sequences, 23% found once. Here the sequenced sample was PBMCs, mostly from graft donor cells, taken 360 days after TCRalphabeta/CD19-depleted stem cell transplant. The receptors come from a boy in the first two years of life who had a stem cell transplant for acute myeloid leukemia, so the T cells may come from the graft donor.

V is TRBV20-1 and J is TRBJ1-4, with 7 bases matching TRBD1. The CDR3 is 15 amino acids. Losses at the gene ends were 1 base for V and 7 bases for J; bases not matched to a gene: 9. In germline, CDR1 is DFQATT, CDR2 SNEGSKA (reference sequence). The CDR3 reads CSARAVGGGGEKLFF. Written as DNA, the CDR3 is TGCAGTGCTAGAGCAGTTGGAGGGGGCGGTGAAAAACTGTTTTTT.

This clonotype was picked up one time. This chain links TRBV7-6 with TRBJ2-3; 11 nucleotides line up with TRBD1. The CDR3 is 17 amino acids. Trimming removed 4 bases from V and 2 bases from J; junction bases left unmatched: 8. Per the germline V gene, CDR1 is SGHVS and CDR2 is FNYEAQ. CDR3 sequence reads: CASSSRDRGFNTDTQYF. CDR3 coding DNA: TGTGCCAGCAGCTCCCGGGACAGGGGGTTTAACACAGATACGCAGTATTTT.

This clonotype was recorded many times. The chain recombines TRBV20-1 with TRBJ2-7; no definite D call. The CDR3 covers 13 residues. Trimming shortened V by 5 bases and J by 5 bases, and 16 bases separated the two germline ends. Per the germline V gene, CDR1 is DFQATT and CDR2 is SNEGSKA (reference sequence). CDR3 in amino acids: CSASEWRLNEQYF. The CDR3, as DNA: TGCAGTGCTTCCGAGTGGCGGCTTAACGAGCAGTACTTC.

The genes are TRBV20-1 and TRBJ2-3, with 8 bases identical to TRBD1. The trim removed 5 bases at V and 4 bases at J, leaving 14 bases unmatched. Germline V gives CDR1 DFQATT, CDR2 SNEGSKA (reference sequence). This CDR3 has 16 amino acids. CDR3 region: CSAGGQVQFISDTQYF. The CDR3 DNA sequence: TGCAGTGCTGGGGGACAGGTCCAATTCATATCAGATACGCAGTATTTT.

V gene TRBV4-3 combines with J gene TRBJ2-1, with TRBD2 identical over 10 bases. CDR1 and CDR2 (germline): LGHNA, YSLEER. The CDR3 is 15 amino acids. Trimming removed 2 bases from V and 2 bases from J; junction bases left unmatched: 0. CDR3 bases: TGCGCCAGCAGCCAAACTAGCGGGGCCTACAATGAGCAGTTCTTC. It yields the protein CASSQTSGAYNEQFF.

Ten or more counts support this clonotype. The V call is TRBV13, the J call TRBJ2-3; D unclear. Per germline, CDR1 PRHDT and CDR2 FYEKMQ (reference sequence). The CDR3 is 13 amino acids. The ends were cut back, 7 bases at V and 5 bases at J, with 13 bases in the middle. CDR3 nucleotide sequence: TGTGCCAGCAACTTTTTGTCGGGAGATACGCAGTATTTT. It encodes CASNFLSGDTQYF.

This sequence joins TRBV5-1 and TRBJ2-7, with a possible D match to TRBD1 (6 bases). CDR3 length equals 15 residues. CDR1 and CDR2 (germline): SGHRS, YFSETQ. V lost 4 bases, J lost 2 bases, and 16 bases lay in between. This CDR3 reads CASSGKGTSPYEQYF. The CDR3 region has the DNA TGCGCCAGCAGCGGAAAAGGGACATCCCCCTACGAGCAGTACTTC.

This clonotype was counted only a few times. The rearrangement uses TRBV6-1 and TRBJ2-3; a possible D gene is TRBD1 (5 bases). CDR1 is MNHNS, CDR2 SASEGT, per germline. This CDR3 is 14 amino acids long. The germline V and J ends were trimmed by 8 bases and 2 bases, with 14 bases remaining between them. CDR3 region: CASGVQVSTDTQYF. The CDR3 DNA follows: TGTGCCAGCGGCGTACAGGTATCCACAGATACGCAGTATTTT.

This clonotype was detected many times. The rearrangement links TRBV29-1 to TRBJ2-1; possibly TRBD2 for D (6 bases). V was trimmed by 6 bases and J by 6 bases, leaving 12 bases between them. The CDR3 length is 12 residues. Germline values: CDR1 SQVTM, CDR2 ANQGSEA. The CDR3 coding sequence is TGCAGCGTCGCGAGGGGAGGCAATGAGCAGTTCTTC. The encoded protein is CSVARGGNEQFF.

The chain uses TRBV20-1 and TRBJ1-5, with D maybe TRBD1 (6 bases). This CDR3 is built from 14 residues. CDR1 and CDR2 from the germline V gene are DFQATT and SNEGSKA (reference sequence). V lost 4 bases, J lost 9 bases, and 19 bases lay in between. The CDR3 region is CSATQGTSASPQHF. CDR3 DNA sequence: TGCAGTGCTACCCAAGGGACATCGGCTTCGCCCCAGCATTTT.

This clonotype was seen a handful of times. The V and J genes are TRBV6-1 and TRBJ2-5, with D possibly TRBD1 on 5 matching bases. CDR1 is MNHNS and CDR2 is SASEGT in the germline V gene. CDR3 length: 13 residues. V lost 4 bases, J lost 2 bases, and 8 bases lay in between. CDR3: CASSGQWQETQYF. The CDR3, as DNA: TGTGCCAGCAGTGGACAGTGGCAAGAGACCCAGTACTTC.

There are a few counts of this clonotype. Here the CDR3 reads CASSQDGGETEAFF. The CDR3 DNA reads as TGCGCCAGCAGCCAAGATGGAGGGGAGACTGAAGCTTTCTTT. The J gene is TRBJ1-1, the V gene TRBV4-3; perhaps TRBD1 as D (5 bases). Germline CDR1 is LGHNA and CDR2 is YSLEER. V lost 0 bases and J 5 bases, leaving 10 bases between the germline ends. The CDR3 runs to 14 residues.

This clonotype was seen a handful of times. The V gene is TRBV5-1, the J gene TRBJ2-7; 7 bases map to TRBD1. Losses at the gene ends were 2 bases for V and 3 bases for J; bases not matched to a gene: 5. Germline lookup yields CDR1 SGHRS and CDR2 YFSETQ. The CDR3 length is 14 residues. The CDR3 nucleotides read TGCGCCAGCAGCTTAGGGGGCGATGGCTACGAGCAGTACTTC. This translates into CASSLGGDGYEQYF.

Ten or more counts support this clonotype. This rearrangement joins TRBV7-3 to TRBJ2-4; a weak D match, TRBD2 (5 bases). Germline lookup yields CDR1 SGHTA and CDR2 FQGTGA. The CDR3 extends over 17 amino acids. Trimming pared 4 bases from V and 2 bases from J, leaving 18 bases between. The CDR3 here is CASSSEAHTGSKNIQYF. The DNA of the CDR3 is TGTGCCAGCAGCTCGGAAGCCCACACGGGATCCAAAAACATTCAGTACTTC.

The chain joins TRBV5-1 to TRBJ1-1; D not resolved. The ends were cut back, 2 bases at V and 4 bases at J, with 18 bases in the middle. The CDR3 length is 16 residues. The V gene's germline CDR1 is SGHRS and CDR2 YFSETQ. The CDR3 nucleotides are TGCGCCAGCAGCTTCGGTCAACCCAGGATTACCACTGAAGCTTTCTTT. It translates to CASSFGQPRITTEAFF.

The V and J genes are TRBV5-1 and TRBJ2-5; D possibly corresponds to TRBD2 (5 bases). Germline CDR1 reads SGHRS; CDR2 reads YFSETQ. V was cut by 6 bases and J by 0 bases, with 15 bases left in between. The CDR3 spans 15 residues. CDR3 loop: CASNTDWWDQETQYF. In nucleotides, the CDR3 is TGCGCCAGCAATACGGACTGGTGGGACCAAGAGACCCAGTACTTC.

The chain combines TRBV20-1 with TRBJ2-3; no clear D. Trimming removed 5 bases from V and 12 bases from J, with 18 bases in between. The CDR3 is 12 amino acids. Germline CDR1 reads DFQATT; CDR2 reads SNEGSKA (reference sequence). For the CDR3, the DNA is TGCAGTGCTGGGCCAGGCCCCCAGCTCCAGTATTTT. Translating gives CSAGPGPQLQYF.

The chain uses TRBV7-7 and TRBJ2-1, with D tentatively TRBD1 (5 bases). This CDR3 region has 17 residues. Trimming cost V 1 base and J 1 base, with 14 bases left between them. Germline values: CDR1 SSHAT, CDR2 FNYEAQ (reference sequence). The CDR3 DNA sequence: TGTGCCAGCAGCTTAGAGCCTGGGCAGGGTTCCTACAATGAGCAGTTCTTC. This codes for CASSLEPGQGSYNEQFF.